Listed below are T cell receptor beta chains from one sample, sequenced in a study of cytomegalovirus exposure and HLA in healthy donors. Assay: immunoSEQ multiplex PCR; the TCRdb copy retains only in-frame clones and omits some. The repertoire holds tens of thousands of clones, more than 70% seen once, with around 9.7% in the top ten. The sample comprised PBMCs. The origin of the receptors is a man aged 35-49 years in good health and CMV-seronegative. Both conserved end residues are part of each CDR3. Each record gives: clone size, V gene, CDR3 length, D gene, J gene, CDR3 protein, CDR3 DNA. The D gene is left open where the match is weak. Size tells how often a clone was seen (once, few, many) or the class of an expanded clone, and some rows leave it out.

>.|TRBV14|18|TRBD1|TRBJ2-5
CASSQLFRQGPIQETQYF
TGTGCCAGCAGCCAACTCTTCAGACAGGGCCCTATCCAAGAGACCCAGTACTTC
>.|TRBV7-2|14|TRBD1|TRBJ1-2
CASSPRDRVRGYTF
TGTGCCAGCAGCCCCCGGGACAGGGTTAGAGGCTACACCTTC
>.|TRBV27|14|.|TRBJ1-3
CASRQGISGNTIYF
TGTGCCAGCAGGCAGGGGATTTCTGGAAACACCATATATTTT
>.|TRBV7-2|14|TRBD1|TRBJ1-2
CASSPPPGQGGYTF
TGTGCCAGCAGCCCCCCGCCGGGACAGGGTGGCTACACCTTC
>.|TRBV19|16|.|TRBJ1-1
CASSIQGRRGNTEAFF
TGTGCCAGTAGTATTCAGGGGCGCAGAGGGAACACTGAAGCTTTCTTT
>.|TRBV29-1|14|.|TRBJ1-2
CSVAGQGIPRGYTF
TGCAGCGTTGCGGGACAAGGGATCCCTCGTGGCTACACCTTC
>few|TRBV5-5|11|.|TRBJ2-7
CASSLSHEQYF
TGTGCCAGCAGCTTGAGCCACGAGCAGTACTTC
>.|TRBV18|13|.|TRBJ2-7
CASSPPGAYEQYF
TGTGCCAGCTCACCGCCAGGGGCCTACGAGCAGTACTTC
>once|TRBV4-2|15|.|TRBJ2-1
CASSRGPDGEDEQFF
TGTGCCAGCAGCCGTGGTCCAGACGGGGAGGATGAGCAGTTCTTC
>.|TRBV25-1|14|.|TRBJ1-6
CASRRDKNNSPLHF
TGTGCCAGCCGCCGGGACAAGAATAATTCACCCCTCCACTTT
>.|TRBV14|18|TRBD1|TRBJ2-5
CASSQDLPGQGSQETQYF
TGTGCCAGCAGCCAAGATCTTCCGGGACAGGGAAGCCAGGAGACCCAGTACTTC
>once|TRBV27|13|.|TRBJ2-3
CAAKLAGTDTQYF
TGTGCCGCCAAACTCGCGGGCACAGATACGCAGTATTTT
>.|TRBV10-3|13|TRBD1|TRBJ2-7
CAISGTEDYEQYF
TGTGCCATCAGCGGGACAGAAGACTACGAGCAGTACTTC
>.|TRBV27|15|.|TRBJ2-3
CASSNQGYHTDTQYF
TGTGCCAGCAGCAACCAGGGTTACCACACAGATACGCAGTATTTT
>few|TRBV5-4|15|.|TRBJ2-6
CASSLVSSGANVLTF
TGTGCCAGCAGCTTGGTCAGCTCTGGGGCCAACGTCCTGACTTTC